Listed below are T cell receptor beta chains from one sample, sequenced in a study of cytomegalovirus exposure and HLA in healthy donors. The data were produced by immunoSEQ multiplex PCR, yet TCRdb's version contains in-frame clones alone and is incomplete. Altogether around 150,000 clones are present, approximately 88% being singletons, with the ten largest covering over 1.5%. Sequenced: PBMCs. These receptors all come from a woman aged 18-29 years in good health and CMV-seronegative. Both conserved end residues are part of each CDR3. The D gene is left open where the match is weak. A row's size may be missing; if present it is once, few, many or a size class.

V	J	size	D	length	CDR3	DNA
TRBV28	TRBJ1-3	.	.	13	CASSEADGNTIYF	TGTGCCAGCAGCGAAGCGGACGGGAACACCATATATTTT
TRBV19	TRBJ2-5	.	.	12	CASNNRGETQYF	TGTGCCAGTAACAACCGCGGAGAGACCCAGTACTTC
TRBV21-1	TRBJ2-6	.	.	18	CASSKRETGLAGANVLTF	TGTGCCAGCAGCAAAAGAGAGACAGGGCTTGCTGGGGCCAACGTCCTGACTTTC
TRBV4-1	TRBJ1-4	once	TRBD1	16	CASSRLSPGQGVELFF	TGCGCCAGCAGCCGTCTATCTCCGGGACAGGGGGTCGAACTGTTTTTT
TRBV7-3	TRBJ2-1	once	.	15	CASSFRGTTYNEQFF	TGTGCCAGCAGCTTTAGGGGTACGACCTACAATGAGCAGTTCTTC
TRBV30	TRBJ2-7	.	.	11	CAWRASYEQYF	TGTGCCTGGAGGGCTTCCTACGAGCAGTACTTC
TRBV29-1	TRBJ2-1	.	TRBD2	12	CSVSGGGNEQFF	TGCAGCGTTTCGGGGGGAGGCAATGAGCAGTTCTTC
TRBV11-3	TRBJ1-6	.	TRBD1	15	CASSRQGDRNSPLHF	TGTGCCAGCAGCCGCCAGGGGGACAGGAATTCACCCCTCCACTTT
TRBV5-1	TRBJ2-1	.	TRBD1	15	CASSFEGGKHNEQFF	TGCGCCAGCAGCTTCGAAGGGGGCAAACACAATGAGCAGTTCTTC
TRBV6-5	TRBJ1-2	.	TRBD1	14	CASSWTGLNYGYTF	TGTGCCAGCAGTTGGACAGGGCTAAACTATGGCTACACCTTC
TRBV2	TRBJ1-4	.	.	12	CASTGTPEKLFF	TGTGCCAGCACTGGGACACCCGAAAAACTGTTTTTT